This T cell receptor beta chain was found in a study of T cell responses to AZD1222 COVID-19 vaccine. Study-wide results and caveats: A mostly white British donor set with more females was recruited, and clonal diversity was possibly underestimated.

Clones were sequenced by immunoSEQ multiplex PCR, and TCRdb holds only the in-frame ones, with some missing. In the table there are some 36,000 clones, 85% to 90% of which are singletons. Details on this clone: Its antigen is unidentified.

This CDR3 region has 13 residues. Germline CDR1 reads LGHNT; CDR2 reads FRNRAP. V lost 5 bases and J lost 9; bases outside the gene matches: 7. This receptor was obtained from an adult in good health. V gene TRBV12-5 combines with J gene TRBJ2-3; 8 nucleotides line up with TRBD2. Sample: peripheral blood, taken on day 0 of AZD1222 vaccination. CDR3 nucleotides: TGTGCTAGTGGTCAAAACTTAGCGGGGACGCAGTATTTT. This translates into CASGQNLAGTQYF.